What follows are 13 T cell receptor beta chains derived from one specimen sequenced in a study of blood T cell repertoires in COVID-19. Profiling relied on immunoSEQ multiplex PCR, and the TCRdb table lists in-frame clones only, not all of them. The sample holds 300,000 to 400,000 clones, over 75% seen once. The sequenced material came from peripheral blood. These receptors came from a woman aged 45-65 years who had recovered from COVID-19.

The chain uses TRBV3-1 (or the pseudogene TRBV3-2) and TRBJ2-5; 7 positions agree with TRBD1. Germline V lookup: CDR1 LGHDT, CDR2 YNNKEL (reference sequence). V was clipped by 4 bases and J by 0 bases; unmatched bases: 8. The CDR3 extends over 16 amino acids. The CDR3 protein is CASSLGKGAHQETQYF. In DNA form, the CDR3 reads TGTGCCAGCAGCCTCGGAAAGGGGGCGCACCAAGAGACCCAGTACTTC.

The rearrangement uses TRBV19 and TRBJ1-1; D is ambiguous. With 3 bases removed from V and 1 base from J, the gap between germline ends came to 12 bases. CDR1 is LNHDA and CDR2 is SQIVND in the germline V gene (reference sequence). The CDR3 consists of 15 residues. The CDR3 here is CASSIMNSGNTEAFF. The DNA for the CDR3 is TGTGCCAGTAGTATTATGAATTCGGGGAACACTGAAGCTTTCTTT. The full variable domain, rest sourced from reference TRBV19 and TRBJ1-1, is DGGITQSPKYLFRKEGQNVTLSCEQNLNHDAMYWYRQDPGQGLRLIYYSQIVNDFQKGDIAEGYSVSREKKESFPLTVTSAQKNPTAFYLCASSIMNSGNTEAFFGQGTRLTVV.

The J gene is TRBJ2-1, the V gene TRBV5-6; D may be TRBD2 (5 bases). CDR1 and CDR2 from the germline V gene are SGHDT and YYEEEE. The germline V and J ends were trimmed by 4 bases and 14 bases, with 19 bases remaining between them. The CDR3 is made up of 13 amino acids. The CDR3 DNA follows: TGTGCCAGCAGCAGCTGGCCCGGGGTTAAGGAGTTCTTC. It encodes CASSSWPGVKEFF.

Comment on this clone: This sample also contains other DNA sequences that code for the same CDR3. The rearrangement joins TRBV9 to TRBJ1-3; 7 positions agree with TRBD1. V was pared by 3 bases and J by 4 bases, with 4 bases of the junction left unmatched. The V gene's germline CDR1 is SGDLS and CDR2 YYNGEE. This CDR3 has 14 residues. CDR3 in amino acids: CASSATGSGNTIYF. In DNA form, the CDR3 reads TGTGCCAGCAGCGCGACAGGGTCCGGAAACACCATATATTTT.

V gene TRBV5-8 combines with J gene TRBJ2-3; 9 bases are a match to TRBD2. The CDR3 is 15 amino acids. Germline V CDR1 and CDR2: SGHTS, YDEGEE. V trimming: 0 bases; J trimming: 5 bases; junction bases outside the gene matches: 4. The CDR3 nucleotides are TGTGCCAGCAGCTTGGAACTAGCGGGCGGAGATACGCAGTATTTT. This encodes CASSLELAGGDTQYF.

This rearrangement joins TRBV7-9 to TRBJ1-1; TRBD1 agrees at 7 bases. CDR3 length: 17 residues. V lost 1 base, J lost 0 bases, and 8 bases stayed unmatched. Germline V CDR1 and CDR2: SEHNR, FQNEAQ (reference sequence). CDR3 nucleotides: TGTGCCAGCAGCTTAGTGACCGGGACAGCGATGAACACTGAAGCTTTCTTT. Its translation: CASSLVTGTAMNTEAFF.

The V gene is TRBV27, the J gene TRBJ2-1, with D possibly being TRBD1 (6 bases). Between the trimmed V and J ends, which lost 6 bases and 6 bases, there was a span of 9 bases. The CDR3 has 12 residues. Per the germline V gene, CDR1 is MNHEY and CDR2 is SMNVEV (reference sequence). The CDR3 loop is CASRGAFNEQFF. The CDR3 region has the DNA TGTGCCAGCAGGGGGGCCTTCAATGAGCAGTTCTTC.

This clone came up a few times. J is TRBJ1-6 and V is TRBV6-2 or TRBV6-3; D perhaps matches TRBD1 (6 bases). The CDR3 has 14 residues. Germline lookup yields CDR1 MNHEY and CDR2 SVGEGT. V lost 2 bases to trimming and J lost 9 bases, with 11 bases between them. CDR3 residues: CASSYGQGISPLHF. CDR3 bases: TGTGCCAGCAGTTACGGGCAGGGGATTTCACCCCTCCACTTT.

This clone was seen a few times. The J gene is TRBJ1-2, the V gene TRBV30; D uncertain. Germline V gives CDR1 GTSNPN, CDR2 SVGIG (reference sequence). The CDR3 totals 11 residues. Trimming removed 1 base from V and 7 bases from J, with 7 bases in between. CDR3 protein: CAWSAGSGYTF. CDR3 DNA sequence: TGTGCCTGGAGTGCGGGAAGTGGCTACACCTTC.

The V call is TRBV30, the J call TRBJ1-3; the D gene is possibly TRBD1 (5 bases). Trimming pared 0 bases from V and 4 bases from J, leaving 7 bases between. The CDR3 has 13 residues. CDR1 is GTSNPN and CDR2 is SVGIG in the germline V gene (reference sequence). This CDR3 reads CAWSVPGGNTIYF. For the CDR3, the DNA is TGTGCCTGGAGTGTACCAGGGGGAAACACCATATATTTT.

The chain is built from TRBV5-1 and TRBJ1-3; D may be TRBD1 (5 bases). V was trimmed by 5 bases and J by 0 bases, leaving 9 bases between them. This CDR3 is 14 amino acids long. Germline CDR1 and CDR2: SGHRS and YFSETQ. The CDR3 DNA follows: TGCGCCAGCAGTTTCGACAGCTCTGGAAACACCATATATTTT. Protein sequence: CASSFDSSGNTIYF.

V is TRBV5-4 and J is TRBJ1-2; D possibly corresponds to TRBD1 (5 bases). With 4 bases removed from V and 5 bases from J, the gap between germline ends came to 15 bases. The CDR3 is 14 amino acids. Germline values: CDR1 SGHNT, CDR2 YYREEE (reference sequence). CDR3 region: CASSPGGAQYGYTF. CDR3 DNA: TGTGCCAGCAGCCCCGGAGGGGCTCAGTATGGCTACACCTTC.

V gene TRBV6-6 combines with J gene TRBJ2-7, with TRBD1 identical over 8 bases. Germline V gives CDR1 MNHNY, CDR2 SVGAGI (reference sequence). The CDR3 consists of 16 residues. The junction had 12 bases not matched to a gene; V was cut back by 5 bases and J by 3 bases. DNA for the CDR3: TGTGCCAGCAGTACTTCCCGGACAGGGAGTATCTACGAGCAGTACTTC. Protein product: CASSTSRTGSIYEQYF.